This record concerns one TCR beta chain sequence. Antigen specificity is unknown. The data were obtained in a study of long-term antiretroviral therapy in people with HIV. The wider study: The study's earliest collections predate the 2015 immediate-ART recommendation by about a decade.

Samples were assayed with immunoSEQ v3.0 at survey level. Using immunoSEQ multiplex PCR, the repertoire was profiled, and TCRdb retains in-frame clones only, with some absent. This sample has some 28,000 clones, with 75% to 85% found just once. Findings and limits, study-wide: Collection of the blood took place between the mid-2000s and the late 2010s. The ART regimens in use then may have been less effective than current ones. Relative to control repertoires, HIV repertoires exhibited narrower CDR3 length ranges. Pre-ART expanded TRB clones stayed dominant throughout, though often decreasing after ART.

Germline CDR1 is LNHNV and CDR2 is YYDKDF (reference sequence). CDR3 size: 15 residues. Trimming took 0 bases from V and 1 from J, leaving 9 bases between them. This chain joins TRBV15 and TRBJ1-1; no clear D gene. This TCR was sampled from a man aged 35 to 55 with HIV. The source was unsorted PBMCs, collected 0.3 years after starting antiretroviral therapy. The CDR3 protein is CATSREDRGNTEAFF. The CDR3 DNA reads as TGTGCCACCAGCAGAGAGGACCGGGGGAACACTGAAGCTTTCTTT.